Given below is one T cell receptor (beta chain) in context. The data stem from a study of T cell changes during pregnancy in multiple sclerosis. Germline loops: CDR1 MRHNA, CDR2 SNTAGT. Trimming cost V 9 bases and J 3 bases, with 16 bases left between them. The CDR3 runs to 14 residues. Some clones are missing from TCRdb's copy, which holds only in-frame ones; the method was immunoSEQ multiplex PCR. The sample holds approximately 49,000 clones, around 90% seen once. Material: CD4+ T cells from peripheral blood mononuclear cells, obtained in the second trimester of pregnancy. V is TRBV6-4 and J is TRBJ2-3; TRBD1 is a possible D gene (6 bases). This TCR came from a female donor with multiple sclerosis, enrolled in a pregnancy study. DNA for the CDR3: TGTGCCAGTGGAGTAGGGACACGGACAGATACGCAGTATTTT. Its translation is CASGVGTRTDTQYF.